These 22 T cell receptor beta chains came from one sample sequenced in a study of blood T cell repertoires in COVID-19. TCRdb keeps only in-frame clones here, not all; method: immunoSEQ multiplex PCR. The table shows hundreds of thousands of clones, with 82% occurring only once. Input material: peripheral blood. The receptors here all came from a woman aged 55-69 years with active or convalescent COVID-19.

The chain combines TRBV6-2 or TRBV6-3 with TRBJ1-6; possibly TRBD1 for D (5 bases). Between the trimmed V and J ends, which lost 4 bases and 5 bases, there was a span of 12 bases. Germline V CDR1 and CDR2: MNHEY, SVGEGT. The CDR3 consists of 15 residues. This CDR3 is CASSWGGNNNSPLHF. The CDR3 DNA is TGTGCCAGCAGTTGGGGGGGGAATAATAATTCACCCCTCCACTTT.

The chain recombines TRBV3-1 (or the pseudogene TRBV3-2) with TRBJ1-2; 7 nucleotides agree with TRBD1. The trim removed 4 bases at V and 7 bases at J, leaving 12 bases unmatched. The CDR3 runs 15 residues. The V gene's germline CDR1 is LGHDT and CDR2 YNNKEL (reference sequence). CDR3 coding DNA: TGTGCCAGCAGCCCAAGTGTAGGGGGCGCGAGTGGCTACACCTTC. It specifies CASSPSVGGASGYTF.

The chain has TRBV6-2 or TRBV6-3 and TRBJ2-7; a weak D match, TRBD1 (6 bases). The germline gives CDR1 MNHEY, CDR2 SVGEGT. Trimming left V 1 base short and J 3 bases short, with 13 bases between. This CDR3 is 15 amino acids long. CDR3 protein: CASSYWFGGNYEQYF. As DNA, the CDR3 is TGTGCCAGCAGTTACTGGTTTGGGGGCAACTACGAGCAGTACTTC.

This chain joins TRBV7-8 and TRBJ2-1; possibly TRBD2 for D (6 bases). Germline V lookup: CDR1 SGHVS, CDR2 FQNEAQ. This CDR3 has 15 amino acids. Trimming left V 1 base short and J 7 bases short, with 14 bases between. The CDR3: CASSLVGGKRNEQFF. In nucleotides, the CDR3 is TGTGCCAGCAGCTTAGTTGGGGGGAAGAGGAATGAGCAGTTCTTC. Together with reference TRBV7-8 and TRBJ2-1, the CDR3 gives the full variable domain: GAGVSQSPRYKVAKRGQDVALRCDPISGHVSLFWYQQALGQGPEFLTYFQNEAQLDKSGLPSDRFFAERPEGSVSTLKIQRTQQEDSAVYLCASSLVGGKRNEQFFGPGTRLTVL.

The chain uses TRBV7-2 and TRBJ2-1; a possible D gene is TRBD2 (6 bases). CDR1 and CDR2 (germline): SGHTA, FQGNSA. The CDR3 extends over 15 amino acids. The V and J ends lost 8 bases and 9 bases respectively, with 23 bases between them. CDR3 nucleotides: TGTGCCAGCCCCCTGGGAGGCAGCCGTCTCGCTGAGCAGTTCTTC. This codes for CASPLGGSRLAEQFF.

This clone was observed a few times. This rearrangement joins TRBV4-2 to TRBJ1-4; 9 nucleotides line up with TRBD1. Trimming cost V 4 bases and J 5 bases; bases outside gene matches: 5. CDR1 is LGHNA and CDR2 is YNFKEQ in the germline V gene. This CDR3 region has 15 residues. The CDR3 here is CASSPSGQGNEKLFF. In DNA, the CDR3 is TGTGCCAGCAGCCCGTCCGGACAGGGGAATGAAAAACTGTTTTTT.

The chain employs TRBV6-5 and TRBJ1-1; D not resolved. CDR1 and CDR2 from the germline V gene are MNHEY and SVGAGI. The CDR3 spans 14 residues. V lost 7 bases to trimming and J lost 2 bases, with 14 bases between them. In DNA form, the CDR3 reads TGTGCCAGCATTTGGGCCCCAGGTAACACTGAAGCTTTCTTT. Translating it yields CASIWAPGNTEAFF.

The chain combines TRBV18 with TRBJ2-2; D unresolved. CDR3 length equals 16 residues. The ends were cut back, 0 bases at V and 0 bases at J, with 8 bases in the middle. Germline V gene data show CDR1 as KGHSH and CDR2 as LQKENI. The CDR3 sequence: CASSPPGLANTGELFF. In DNA form, the CDR3 reads TGTGCCAGCTCACCACCCGGTCTCGCGAACACCGGGGAGCTGTTTTTT. Full variable domain (remainder filled in from reference TRBV18 and TRBJ2-2): NAGVMQNPRHLVRRRGQEARLRCSPMKGHSHVYWYRQLPEEGLKFMVYLQKENIIDESGMPKERFSAEFPKEGPSILRIQQVVRGDSAAYFCASSPPGLANTGELFFGEGSRLTVL.

The chain carries TRBV5-4 and TRBJ2-1; TRBD1 might be the D (6 bases). Per the germline V gene, CDR1 is SGHNT and CDR2 is YYREEE (reference sequence). Trimming cost V 6 bases and J 7 bases, with 17 bases left between them. The CDR3 runs 14 residues. The CDR3 is CASTVGTPMNEQFF. The CDR3 region has the DNA TGTGCCAGCACCGTGGGGACACCTATGAATGAGCAGTTCTTC.

V and J are TRBV15 and TRBJ1-6; TRBD1 aligns across 7 bases. In germline, CDR1 is LNHNV, CDR2 YYDKDF (reference sequence). J gave up 9 bases and V 3 bases, and 14 bases lay outside the gene matches. This CDR3 region has 17 residues. The CDR3 coding sequence is TGTGCCACCAGCAGGTTGACAGGGAATCTCTTGGGTTCACCCCTCCACTTT. This sequence encodes CATSRLTGNLLGSPLHF.

The CDR3 DNA reads TGTGCCAGCGGGGCTTTATCCTACGAGCAGTACTTC. Its protein is CASGALSYEQYF. The chain carries TRBV7-2 and TRBJ2-7, with D tentatively TRBD1 (5 bases). V lost 8 bases to trimming and J lost 1 base, with 9 bases between them. The germline V gene encodes CDR1 SGHTA and CDR2 FQGNSA. This CDR3 spans 12 amino acids. Supplemented by reference TRBV7-2 and TRBJ2-7, the full variable domain reads GAGVSQSPSNKVTEKGKDVELRCDPISGHTALYWYRQSLGQGLEFLIYFQGNSAPDKSGLPSDRFSAERTGGSVSTLTIQRTQQEDSAVYLCASGALSYEQYFGPGTRLTVT.

The chain has TRBV30 and TRBJ2-5, with D possibly matching TRBD1 (6 bases). Trimming stripped 2 bases from V and 5 bases from J, with 18 bases between. CDR1 and CDR2 from the germline V gene are GTSNPN and SVGIG (reference sequence). The CDR3 has 15 residues. The CDR3 region is CAWSSLDRLGETQYF. The CDR3 bases are TGTGCCTGGAGTAGCCTAGACAGGTTGGGGGAGACCCAGTACTTC.

J is TRBJ1-4 and V is TRBV10-3; 8 bases agree with TRBD1. CDR1 is ENHRY, CDR2 SYGVKD, per germline. This CDR3 comprises 15 residues. Trimming cost V 6 bases and J 7 bases; bases outside gene matches: 10. The CDR3 coding sequence is TGTGCCATCAGGAGAGGTCAGGGGGCAGTTGAAAAACTGTTTTTT. Encoded protein: CAIRRGQGAVEKLFF.

The chain recombines TRBV6-6 with TRBJ1-2; weak D call: TRBD1 (5 bases). The CDR3 has 13 amino acids. CDR1 and CDR2 (germline): MNHNY, SVGAGI (reference sequence). V was shortened by 2 bases and J by 6 bases, with 10 bases between the two germline ends. The CDR3 loop is CASSYLEGDGYTF. The CDR3 region has the DNA TGTGCCAGCAGTTACCTGGAAGGGGATGGCTACACCTTC.

The genes are TRBV18 and TRBJ1-1; D unresolved. This CDR3 comprises 16 residues. Germline lookup yields CDR1 KGHSH and CDR2 LQKENI. The V end was cut by 2 bases, the J end by 0 bases, with 13 bases between. As DNA, the CDR3 is TGTGCCAGCTCACCAAACGCGCACGGAGTGAACACTGAAGCTTTCTTT. Translation gives CASSPNAHGVNTEAFF.

The chain employs TRBV6-5 and TRBJ1-1, with a tentative D call TRBD1 (6 bases). Germline V gene data show CDR1 as MNHEY and CDR2 as SVGAGI. The CDR3 consists of 14 residues. With 6 bases removed from V and 0 bases from J, the gap between germline ends came to 11 bases. CDR3 sequence reads: CASREDRVNTEAFF. As DNA, the CDR3 is TGTGCCAGCAGGGAGGACAGAGTGAACACTGAAGCTTTCTTT.

The chain combines TRBV18 with TRBJ2-7, with D perhaps TRBD2 (6 bases). Germline CDR1 and CDR2: KGHSH and LQKENI. The CDR3 covers 17 residues. Trimming left V 3 bases short and J 3 bases short, with 21 bases between. The DNA for the CDR3 is TGTGCCAGCTCACCCCATGGGGGTCGGGGGAATTTCTACGAGCAGTACTTC. Its protein product is CASSPHGGRGNFYEQYF.

The rearrangement joins TRBV7-8 to TRBJ2-2, with D possibly TRBD2 on 7 matching bases. Trimming pared 2 bases from V and 3 bases from J, leaving 16 bases between. Germline V lookup: CDR1 SGHVS, CDR2 FQNEAQ. This CDR3 contains 17 residues. CDR3 sequence (DNA): TGTGCCAGCAGCTTATTTCCGGGGGCGGGGGACACCGGGGAGCTGTTTTTT. It encodes CASSLFPGAGDTGELFF.

This clone was seen a few times. This chain connects TRBV30 to TRBJ2-3; TRBD1 might be the D (6 bases). The V gene lost 4 bases and the J gene lost 8 bases, with 10 bases spanning the gap. Germline V gene sequence: CDR1 GTSNPN, CDR2 SVGIG (reference sequence). The CDR3 has 11 residues. CDR3 in amino acids: CAWNREGTQYF. DNA of the CDR3: TGTGCCTGGAACAGGGAAGGTACGCAGTATTTT. Full variable domain (missing parts from reference TRBV30 and TRBJ2-3): SQTIHQWPATLVQPVGSPLSLECTVEGTSNPNLYWYRQAAGRGLQLLFYSVGIGQISSEVPQNLSASRPQDRQFILSSKKLLLSDSGFYLCAWNREGTQYFGPGTRLTVL.

The rearrangement uses TRBV9 and TRBJ2-3, with a weak D call TRBD1 (5 bases). This CDR3 contains 15 residues. The germline CDR1 and CDR2 sequences are SGDLS and YYNGEE. V was shortened by 2 bases and J by 8 bases, with 18 bases between the two germline ends. The CDR3 spells CASSVAFGDQGTQYF. The CDR3 DNA sequence: TGTGCCAGCAGCGTGGCTTTTGGGGATCAGGGTACGCAGTATTTT.

This sequence joins TRBV2 and TRBJ1-5, with a possible D match to TRBD1 (5 bases). Trimming removed 10 bases from V and 1 base from J, with 17 bases in between. The CDR3 consists of 15 residues. Germline loops: CDR1 SNHLY, CDR2 FYNNEI. The CDR3 nucleotides are TGTGCCATGGGACTCGCTCTTGCGAGCAATCAGCCCCAGCATTTT. Encoded protein: CAMGLALASNQPQHF.

The V and J genes are TRBV19 and TRBJ2-1, with 13 positions matching TRBD2. V lost 7 bases, J lost 0 bases, and 6 bases stayed unmatched. In germline, CDR1 is LNHDA, CDR2 SQIVND (reference sequence). The CDR3 spans 17 residues. CDR3 nucleotides: TGTGCCAGTACTCGGACTAGCGGGGGCCTCTCCTACAATGAGCAGTTCTTC. Translated, it gives CASTRTSGGLSYNEQFF.